The present T cell receptor beta chain was sequenced within a study of blood T cell repertoires in COVID-19. About the research overall: The United States, Italy and Spain were the sources of the acute and convalescent COVID-19 samples. Sample material is recorded as cDNA or gDNA derived from T cells, B-cell-depleted T cells, or PBMCs.

The CDR3 totals 17 residues. V was clipped by 0 bases and J by 10 bases; unmatched bases: 15. The germline CDR1 and CDR2 sequences are SGDLS and YYNGEE. As processed by the authors: Amplification from reference gene primers served as the basis for estimated nucleated cell counts. Produced via immunoSEQ multiplex PCR; TCRdb's table is partial and in-frame only. The D gene and trimming were derived from the DNA, and the V and J assignments and clone size from that table. The data contain about 260,000 clones, 85% to 90% of them seen just once; the ten biggest clones take up around 1.5%. This TCR was recovered from a middle-aged woman who had recovered from COVID-19. The chain is built from TRBV9 and TRBJ2-1; the match to TRBD2 covers 8 bases. Sample: peripheral blood. This CDR3 is CASSVGPTSGESGEQFF. The CDR3 region has the DNA TGTGCCAGCAGCGTAGGTCCCACTAGCGGAGAATCAGGGGAGCAGTTCTTC.